This TCR beta chain was sequenced during a study of OX40 agonist ivuxolimab in advanced cancers. Study-level results: No determination was made of the antigen specificity of the expanded peripheral T cells.

CDR1 MDHEN and CDR2 SYDVKM come from the germline V gene. The length of the CDR3 is 12 residues. Trimming removed 6 bases at V and 10 bases at J, with 13 bases between. The repertoire was sequenced with immunoSEQ multiplex PCR; TCRdb's copy has only in-frame clones and lacks some. The sample shows 60,000 to 85,000 clones, roughly 76% of them seen only once. Comment on this clone: Its cognate antigen is unknown.

Exclusion applied to patients with autoimmune disease history or systemic immunosuppression. The clonotype comes from an adult with an advanced solid tumor such as melanoma, head and neck, liver or kidney cancer. Sequenced material: CD4+ or CD8+ T cells sorted from blood, taken in a trial of the OX40 agonist ivuxolimab. The V call is TRBV28, the J call TRBJ2-1; maybe TRBD2 (7 bases). CDR3 loop: CASRQGGGEQFF. CDR3 bases: TGTGCCAGCAGACAGGGCGGGGGAGAGCAGTTCTTC.